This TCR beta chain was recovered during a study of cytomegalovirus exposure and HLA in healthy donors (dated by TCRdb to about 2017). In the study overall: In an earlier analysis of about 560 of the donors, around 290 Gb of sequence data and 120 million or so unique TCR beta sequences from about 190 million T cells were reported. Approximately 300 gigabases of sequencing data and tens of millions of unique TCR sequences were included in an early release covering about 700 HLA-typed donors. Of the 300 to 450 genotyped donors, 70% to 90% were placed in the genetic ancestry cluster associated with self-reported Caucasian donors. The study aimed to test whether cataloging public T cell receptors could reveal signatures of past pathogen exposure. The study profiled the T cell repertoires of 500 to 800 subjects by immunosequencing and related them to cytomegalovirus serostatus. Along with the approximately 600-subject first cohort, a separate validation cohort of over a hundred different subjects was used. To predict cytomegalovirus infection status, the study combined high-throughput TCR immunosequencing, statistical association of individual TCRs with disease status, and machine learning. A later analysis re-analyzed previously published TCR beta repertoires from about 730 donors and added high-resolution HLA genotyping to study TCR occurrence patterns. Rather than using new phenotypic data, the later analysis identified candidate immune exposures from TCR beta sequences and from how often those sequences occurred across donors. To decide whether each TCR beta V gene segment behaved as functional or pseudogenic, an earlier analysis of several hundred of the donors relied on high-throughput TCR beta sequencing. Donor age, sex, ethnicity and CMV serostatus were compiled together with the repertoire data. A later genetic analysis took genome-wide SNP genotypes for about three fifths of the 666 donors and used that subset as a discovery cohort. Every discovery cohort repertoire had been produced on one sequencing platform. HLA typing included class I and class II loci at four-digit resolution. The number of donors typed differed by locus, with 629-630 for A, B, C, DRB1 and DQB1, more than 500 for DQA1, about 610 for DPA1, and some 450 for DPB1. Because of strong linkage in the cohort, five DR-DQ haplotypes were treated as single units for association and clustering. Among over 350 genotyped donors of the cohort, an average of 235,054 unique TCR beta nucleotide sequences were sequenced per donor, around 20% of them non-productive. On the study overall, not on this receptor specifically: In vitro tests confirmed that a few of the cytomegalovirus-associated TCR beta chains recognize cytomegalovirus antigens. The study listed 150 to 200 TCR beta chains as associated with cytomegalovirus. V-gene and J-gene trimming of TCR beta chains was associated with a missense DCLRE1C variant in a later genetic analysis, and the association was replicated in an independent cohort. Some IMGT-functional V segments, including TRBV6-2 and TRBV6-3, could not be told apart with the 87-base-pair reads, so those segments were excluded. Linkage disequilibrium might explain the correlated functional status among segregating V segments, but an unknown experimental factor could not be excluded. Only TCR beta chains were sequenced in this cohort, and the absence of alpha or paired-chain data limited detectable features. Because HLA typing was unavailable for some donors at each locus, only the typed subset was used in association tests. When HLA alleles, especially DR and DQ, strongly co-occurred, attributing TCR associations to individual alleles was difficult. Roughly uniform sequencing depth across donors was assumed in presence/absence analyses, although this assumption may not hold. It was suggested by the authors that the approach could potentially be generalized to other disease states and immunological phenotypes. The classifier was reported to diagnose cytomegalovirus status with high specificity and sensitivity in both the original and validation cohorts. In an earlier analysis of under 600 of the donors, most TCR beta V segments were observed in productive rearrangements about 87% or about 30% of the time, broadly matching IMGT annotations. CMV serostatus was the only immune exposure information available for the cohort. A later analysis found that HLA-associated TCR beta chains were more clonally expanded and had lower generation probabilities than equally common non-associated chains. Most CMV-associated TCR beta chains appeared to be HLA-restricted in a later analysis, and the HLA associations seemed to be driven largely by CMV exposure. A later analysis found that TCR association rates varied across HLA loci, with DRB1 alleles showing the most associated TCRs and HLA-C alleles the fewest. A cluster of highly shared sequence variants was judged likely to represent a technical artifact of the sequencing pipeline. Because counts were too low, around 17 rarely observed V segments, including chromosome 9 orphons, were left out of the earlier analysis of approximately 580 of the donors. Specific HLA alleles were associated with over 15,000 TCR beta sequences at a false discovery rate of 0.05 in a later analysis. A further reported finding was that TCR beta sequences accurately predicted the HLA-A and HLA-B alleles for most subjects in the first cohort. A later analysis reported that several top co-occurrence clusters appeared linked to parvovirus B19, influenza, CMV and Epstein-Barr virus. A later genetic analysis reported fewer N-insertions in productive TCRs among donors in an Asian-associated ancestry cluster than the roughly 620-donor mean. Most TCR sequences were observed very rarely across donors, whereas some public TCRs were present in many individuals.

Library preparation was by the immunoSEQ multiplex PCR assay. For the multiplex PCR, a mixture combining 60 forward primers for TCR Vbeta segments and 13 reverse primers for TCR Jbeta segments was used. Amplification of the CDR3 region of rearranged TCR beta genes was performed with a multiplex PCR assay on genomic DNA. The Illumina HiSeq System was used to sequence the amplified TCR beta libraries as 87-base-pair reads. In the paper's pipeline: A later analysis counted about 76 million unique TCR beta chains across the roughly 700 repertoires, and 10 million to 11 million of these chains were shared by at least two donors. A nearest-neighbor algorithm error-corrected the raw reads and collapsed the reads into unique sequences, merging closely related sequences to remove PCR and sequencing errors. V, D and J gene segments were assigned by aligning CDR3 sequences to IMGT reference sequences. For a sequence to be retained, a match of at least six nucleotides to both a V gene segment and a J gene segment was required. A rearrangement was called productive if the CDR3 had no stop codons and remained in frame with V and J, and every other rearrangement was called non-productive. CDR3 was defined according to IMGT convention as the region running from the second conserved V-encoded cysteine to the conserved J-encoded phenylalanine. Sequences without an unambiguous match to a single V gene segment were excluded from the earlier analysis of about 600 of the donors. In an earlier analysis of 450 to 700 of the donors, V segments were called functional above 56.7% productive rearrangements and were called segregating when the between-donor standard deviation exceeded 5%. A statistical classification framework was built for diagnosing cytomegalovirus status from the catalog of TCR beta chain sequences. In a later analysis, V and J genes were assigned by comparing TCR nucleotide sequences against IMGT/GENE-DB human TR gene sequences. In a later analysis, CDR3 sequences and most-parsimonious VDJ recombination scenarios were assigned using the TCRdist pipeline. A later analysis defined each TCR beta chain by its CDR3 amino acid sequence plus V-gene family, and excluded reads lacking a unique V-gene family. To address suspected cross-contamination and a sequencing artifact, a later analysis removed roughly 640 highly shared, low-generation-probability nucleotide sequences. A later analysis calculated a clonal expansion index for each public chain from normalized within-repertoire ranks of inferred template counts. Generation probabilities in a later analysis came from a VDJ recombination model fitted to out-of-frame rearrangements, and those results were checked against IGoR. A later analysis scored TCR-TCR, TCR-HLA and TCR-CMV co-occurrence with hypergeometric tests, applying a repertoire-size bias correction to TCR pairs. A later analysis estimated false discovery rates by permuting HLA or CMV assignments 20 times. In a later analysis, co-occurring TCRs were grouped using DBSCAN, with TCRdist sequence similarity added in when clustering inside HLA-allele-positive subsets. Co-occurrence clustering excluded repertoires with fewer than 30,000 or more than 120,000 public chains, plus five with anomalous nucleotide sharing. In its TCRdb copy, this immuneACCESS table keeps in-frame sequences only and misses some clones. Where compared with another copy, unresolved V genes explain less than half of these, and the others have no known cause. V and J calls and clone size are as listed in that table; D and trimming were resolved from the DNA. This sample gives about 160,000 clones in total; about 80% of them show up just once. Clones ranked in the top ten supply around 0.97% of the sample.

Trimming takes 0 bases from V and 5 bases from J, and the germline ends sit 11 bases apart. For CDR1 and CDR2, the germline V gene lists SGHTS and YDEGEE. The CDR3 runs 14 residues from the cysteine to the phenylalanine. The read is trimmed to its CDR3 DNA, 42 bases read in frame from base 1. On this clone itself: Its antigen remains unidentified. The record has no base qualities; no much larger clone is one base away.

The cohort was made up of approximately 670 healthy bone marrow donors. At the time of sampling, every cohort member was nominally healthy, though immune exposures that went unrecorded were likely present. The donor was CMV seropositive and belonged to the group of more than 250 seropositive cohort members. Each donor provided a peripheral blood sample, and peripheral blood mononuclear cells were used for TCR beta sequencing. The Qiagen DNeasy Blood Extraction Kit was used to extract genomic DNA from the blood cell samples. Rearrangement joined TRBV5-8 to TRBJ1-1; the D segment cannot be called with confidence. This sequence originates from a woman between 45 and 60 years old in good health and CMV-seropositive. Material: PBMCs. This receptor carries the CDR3 CASSLDWRRTEAFF. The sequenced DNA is TGTGCCAGCAGCTTGGACTGGAGGAGGACTGAAGCTTTCTTT.